The clone carrying this T cell receptor beta chain has a single count. Its antigen is undetermined. This record comes from a study of Ad26.COV2.S vaccination and SARS-CoV-2 variants. Study findings and constraints: Participants in the vaccine arm had higher spike-specific TCR breadth; placebo recipients had lower.

J lost 1 base, V lost 5 bases, and 9 bases had no gene match. This CDR3 has 16 amino acids. The germline V gene has CDR1 SGHTA and CDR2 FQGNSA. The protocol was immunoSEQ multiplex PCR, while the TCRdb copy is restricted to in-frame clones and leaves out a portion. The sample has 400,000 to 450,000 clones; about nine tenths are singletons. The treatment: about 20 received Ad26.COV2.S at low or high dose, single or two shots; five or six received placebo; per-sample allocation not given. The investigators took samples on day 63 after the first vaccine or placebo injection. An adult donor aged 18-55 years was enrolled in Boston.

The specimen comprised peripheral blood, sampled in a trial of Ad26.COV2.S vaccine versus placebo. The sequence came from a person between 18 and 65 years old who received the Ad26.COV2.S COVID-19 vaccine or a placebo. This chain connects TRBV7-2 to TRBJ1-2, with 8 bases identical to TRBD1. The CDR3 protein is CASSATTGAINYGYTF. The CDR3 DNA reads as TGTGCCAGCAGCGCGACGACAGGGGCGATTAACTATGGCTACACCTTC.